Each of the 22 T cell receptor beta chains below was sequenced from the same sample in a study of T-cell reconstitution after alpha-beta-depleted transplantation in children listed by TCRdb under 2016. The library was made by PCR. The data were produced on an Illumina HiSeq 2500. TCR libraries were prepared with molecular barcoding, using unique molecular identifiers to normalize TCRbeta repertoire quantification. TCRdb itself trimmed the public reads at Q25 with fastp, ran MiXCR and retained productive beta chains. Identical CDR3 proteins give one entry, which carries the most common genes and DNA. This sample has 550,000 to 800,000 distinct CDR3 sequences in its table, and around 13% of those were observed once. The ten largest clones represent about 0.79% of the sample. This sample's treatment or condition label indicates: allogeneic hematopoietic cell transplantation with graft depleted of TCRalphabeta T cells and CD19 B cells.

The sample consisted of PBMCs, taken before TCRalphabeta/CD19-depleted stem cell transplant. The receptors shown here come from a girl aged 2-15 years with congenital amegakaryocytic thrombocytopenia, due to receive a stem cell transplant.

The rearrangement joins TRBV6-5 to TRBJ2-1, with 10 bases that match TRBD2. The CDR3 is 15 residues long. The germline V gene encodes CDR1 MNHEY and CDR2 SVGAGI. V gave up 2 bases and J gave up 10 bases; unmatched junction bases: 8. The CDR3 here is CASSYVAGGIPEQFF. In DNA, the CDR3 is TGTGCCAGCAGTTACGTAGCGGGGGGAATCCCCGAGCAGTTCTTC.

This clonotype was found many times. The V and J genes are TRBV20-1 and TRBJ2-4, with D uncertain. The length of the CDR3 is 13 residues. Trimming cost V 5 bases and J 7 bases, with 15 bases left between them. In germline, CDR1 is DFQATT, CDR2 SNEGSKA (reference sequence). CDR3 DNA: TGCAGTGCTCTCACCCCAGGTTGGAACATTCAGTACTTC. This gives the protein CSALTPGWNIQYF.

The rearrangement uses TRBV4-1 and TRBJ2-3, with 7 positions matching TRBD2. Trimming cost V 1 base and J 5 bases; bases outside gene matches: 15. Germline loops: CDR1 MGHRA, CDR2 YSYEKL. The CDR3 loop spans 18 amino acids. The CDR3, as DNA: TGCGCCAGCAGCCAAGTTTGGCCCCCGGCGGGAGCGGGAGATACGCAGTATTTT. This encodes CASSQVWPPAGAGDTQYF.

There are a few counts of this clonotype. The chain links TRBV5-1 to TRBJ2-1, with D possibly called TRBD1 or TRBD2 (5 bases each). Trimming took 4 bases from V and 0 from J, leaving 23 bases between them. Germline CDR1 reads SGHRS; CDR2 reads YFSETQ. This CDR3 spans 19 amino acids. DNA for the CDR3: TGCGCCAGCAGCCCCGGGACCACCCGGTGGGATAGCTCCTACAATGAGCAGTTCTTC. Translating it yields CASSPGTTRWDSSYNEQFF. Supplemented by reference TRBV5-1 and TRBJ2-1, the full variable domain reads KAGVTQTPRYLIKTRGQQVTLSCSPISGHRSVSWYQQTPGQGLQFLFEYFSETQRNKGNFPGRFSGRQFSNSRSEMNVSTLELGDSALYLCASSPGTTRWDSSYNEQFFGPGTRLTVL.

V usage is TRBV20-1 and J usage is TRBJ2-7; TRBD1 matches 9 bases. Germline trimming cut 3 bases from V and 0 bases from J; bases unmatched to any gene: 3. CDR1 is DFQATT, CDR2 SNEGSKA, per germline (reference sequence). This CDR3 is built from 14 residues. The CDR3 is CSARLTGGSYEQYF. DNA for the CDR3: TGCAGTGCTAGGCTGACAGGGGGCTCCTACGAGCAGTACTTC.

As regards this clonotype: One junction end does not reproduce the germline sequence, and a read error may be involved. V usage is TRBV12-3 or TRBV12-4 and J usage is TRBJ2-2; D might be TRBD1 (6 bases). The CDR3 spans 17 residues. In DNA, the CDR3 is TGTGCCAGCAGTGAACAGGGTATCGTTCGCAACACCGGGGATCTGTTTTTT. Protein sequence: CASSEQGIVRNTGDLFF.

This clonotype was counted at least ten times. CDR3 in DNA: TGCGCCAGCAGCTTAGCGTCGTACTCTCATCTCTATGGCTACACCTTC. This sequence encodes CASSLASYSHLYGYTF. The chain is built from TRBV5-1 and TRBJ1-2, with D uncertain. Germline lookup yields CDR1 SGHRS and CDR2 YFSETQ. V was pared by 2 bases and J by 4 bases, with 18 bases between. CDR3 length: 16 residues.

This clonotype appeared many times. The V and J genes are TRBV18 and TRBJ2-3; 7 nucleotides agree with TRBD2. In germline, CDR1 is KGHSH, CDR2 LQKENI. J lost 2 bases, V lost 1 base, and 0 bases had no gene match. The CDR3 extends over 14 amino acids. DNA for the CDR3: TGTGCCAGCTCACCACAGCGGGACACAGATACGCAGTATTTT. Its protein is CASSPQRDTDTQYF.

This clonotype has a count of ten or more. This chain joins TRBV10-2 and TRBJ2-1; the match to TRBD2 covers 7 bases. Germline CDR1 is WSHSY and CDR2 is SAAADI. The CDR3 consists of 15 residues. J was trimmed by 6 bases and V by 0 bases; bases with no gene match: 5. The chain's CDR3 is CASSESQTGGNEQFF. CDR3 bases: TGCGCCAGCAGTGAGTCCCAGACGGGGGGCAATGAGCAGTTCTTC.

This clonotype was observed many times. The J gene is TRBJ2-1, the V gene TRBV20-1; TRBD2 matches 10 bases. V shed 6 bases, J shed 7 bases, and the junction held 12 bases outside the gene matches. The CDR3 covers 15 residues. Germline-derived CDR1 and CDR2 are DFQATT and SNEGSKA (reference sequence). This CDR3 is CSALTPLAGLNEQFF. The CDR3 nucleotides read TGCAGTGCCCTCACCCCACTAGCGGGGTTGAATGAGCAGTTCTTC.

This clonotype has ten or more counts. This chain uses TRBV5-1 with TRBJ2-7, with a possible D match to TRBD2 (6 bases). Trimming took off 0 bases at V and 2 bases at J, with 9 bases between the two ends. Germline CDR1 is SGHRS and CDR2 is YFSETQ. The CDR3 contains 14 residues. The CDR3 protein is CASSLGGTPYEQYF. CDR3 DNA: TGCGCCAGCAGCTTGGGCGGGACCCCCTACGAGCAGTACTTC.

The V gene is TRBV5-1, the J gene TRBJ1-1; perhaps TRBD1 as D (5 bases). Germline values: CDR1 SGHRS, CDR2 YFSETQ. The V end was cut by 3 bases, the J end by 6 bases, with 18 bases between. There are 15 residues in the CDR3. This CDR3 is CASSSRPGINAEAFF. As DNA, the CDR3 is TGCGCCAGCAGCTCCAGGCCAGGGATAAACGCTGAAGCTTTCTTT.

V is TRBV5-1 and J is TRBJ2-2; TRBD2 agrees at 8 bases. The CDR3 extends over 15 amino acids. Germline V gene lookup returns CDR1 SGHRS and CDR2 YFSETQ. Losses at the gene ends were 4 bases for V and 4 bases for J; bases not matched to a gene: 6. CDR3 DNA: TGCGCCAGCAGCAGCGGGAGTTTTAGCACCGGGGAGCTGTTTTTT. Translating it yields CASSSGSFSTGELFF.

V usage is TRBV29-1 and J usage is TRBJ2-3; TRBD2 matches at 15 bases. V lost 2 bases and J lost 0; bases outside the gene matches: 9. Germline assignment: CDR1 SQVTM and CDR2 ANQGSEA. The CDR3 runs 19 residues. The CDR3 nucleotides are TGCAGCGTTGAAATCCGGTTGGGACTAGCGGGAGGCAGCACAGATACGCAGTATTTT. Protein product: CSVEIRLGLAGGSTDTQYF.

The chain carries TRBV24-1 and TRBJ2-2; 7 bases are a match to TRBD1. The CDR3 length is 15 residues. CDR1 is KGHDR, CDR2 SFDVKD, per germline. Unmatched junction bases numbered 4, after V lost 6 bases and J lost 1 base. The CDR3 spells CATSIGTVNTGELFF. The DNA for the CDR3 is TGTGCCACCAGTATAGGGACAGTGAACACCGGGGAGCTGTTTTTT.

This clonotype came up many times. This chain links TRBV9 with TRBJ2-4; D is possibly TRBD1 (6 bases). Germline V CDR1 and CDR2: SGDLS, YYNGEE. The CDR3 is made up of 15 amino acids. Trimming shortened V by 0 bases and J by 4 bases, and 11 bases separated the two germline ends. The CDR3 is CASSVGGQLKNIQYF. DNA for the CDR3: TGTGCCAGCAGCGTAGGGGGACAACTTAAAAACATTCAGTACTTC.

This chain joins TRBV5-1 and TRBJ1-1; D call uncertain. V lost 0 bases and J 3 bases, leaving 12 bases between the germline ends. Germline values: CDR1 SGHRS, CDR2 YFSETQ. The CDR3 spans 15 residues. CDR3 sequence (DNA): TGCGCCAGCAGCTTGGCGGGGAAGCCACACACTGAAGCTTTCTTT. It yields the protein CASSLAGKPHTEAFF.

This clonotype was seen a handful of times. CDR3 in DNA: TGCAGTGCTTCCGGGACTAGCGGGAAACAGAGCTCCTACGAGCAGTACTTC. Protein sequence: CSASGTSGKQSSYEQYF. The J gene is TRBJ2-7, the V gene TRBV20-1; TRBD2 aligns across 13 bases. Per germline, CDR1 DFQATT and CDR2 SNEGSKA (reference sequence). With 5 bases clipped from V and 0 bases from J, the junction kept 10 bases outside the gene matches. The CDR3 length is 17 residues.

This clonotype has more than one count but fewer than ten. A junction boundary mismatches the germline segment, possibly from a read error. This chain connects TRBV20-1 to TRBJ2-1; 8 positions agree with TRBD2. From germline, CDR1 is DFQATT and CDR2 SNEGSKA (reference sequence). The CDR3 totals 16 residues. The CDR3 coding sequence is TGCTGTGCTAGACCTCGACTAGCGAGGGGGGATGAAGAGCAGTTCTTC. This translates into CCARPRLARGDEEQFF.

This clonotype was found many times. The chain links TRBV4-1 to TRBJ2-7; the D gene is possibly TRBD2 (6 bases). Per germline, CDR1 MGHRA and CDR2 YSYEKL. The CDR3 contains 15 residues. The germline V and J ends were trimmed by 1 base and 3 bases, with 13 bases remaining between them. The DNA of the CDR3 is TGCGCCAGCAGCCAAGTTTCCCCTAGCGACTACGAGCAGTACTTC. This translates into CASSQVSPSDYEQYF.

This clonotype came up a few times. The chain carries TRBV5-1 and TRBJ2-5, with no clear D. The CDR3 has 12 amino acids. The germline gives CDR1 SGHRS, CDR2 YFSETQ. Trimming pared 4 bases from V and 5 bases from J, leaving 9 bases between. CDR3 DNA: TGCGCCAGCAGCCGGAACCCGGAGACCCAGTACTTC. Amino acids: CASSRNPETQYF.

This clonotype was recorded many times. This chain connects TRBV5-1 to TRBJ2-7, with unresolved D. V shed 0 bases and J shed 0 bases, with 7 bases lying between them. The V gene's germline CDR1 is SGHRS and CDR2 YFSETQ. This CDR3 has 14 amino acids. DNA of the CDR3: TGCGCCAGCAGCTTGGCCTTCAACTCCTACGAGCAGTACTTC. This gives the protein CASSLAFNSYEQYF.